This T cell receptor (beta chain) was sequenced during a study of cytomegalovirus exposure and HLA in healthy donors. Study-wide results and caveats: Indistinguishable V segments such as TRBV6-2 and TRBV6-3 were excluded. Reports credit the classifier with highly specific, highly sensitive diagnosis of cytomegalovirus status. An analysis that was carried out later associated 16,000 or so TCR beta sequences with HLA alleles at 0.05 false discovery rate.

The PCR was carried out with 60 Vbeta primers and 13 Jbeta primers. Measured with immunoSEQ multiplex PCR; TCRdb has only the in-frame clones, and not every one. The sample records approximately 180,000 clones, approximately 80% being singletons. With respect to this clone: The antigen is unknown.

Per the germline V gene, CDR1 is LGHNT and CDR2 is FRNRAP. The V and J ends lost 0 bases and 4 bases, in that order; junction bases with no gene match: 7. CDR3 length: 17 residues. The source of this sequence is a woman in her late teens or twenties in good health and CMV-seronegative. Sequencing was performed on PBMCs. The chain uses TRBV12-5 and TRBJ2-2; 8 bases fit TRBD1. CDR3 bases: TGTGCTAGTGGTTTGGTACAGGGGACAGGCAGCACCGGGGAGCTGTTTTTT. It is translated as CASGLVQGTGSTGELFF.